The 28 T cell receptor delta chains below come from one sample, sequenced in a study of gamma-delta T cells after stem cell transplantation. TCRdb ran CATT on the RT-PCR reads. There are around 2,500 delta-chain clones in the sample; 44% occur only once, and roughly a fifth lies in the top ten. Sample: gamma-delta T cells. These receptors all come from a human donor. It is not recorded whose cells these are; they may come from a transplant donor.

To note about this clone: A single base separates this from a much larger clone, so it may be a read error. V and J are TRDV2 and TRDJ1, with TRDD3 matching over 7 bases. The CDR3 totals 14 residues. Germline CDR1 is GEAIGNYY and CDR2 is EKD. With 3 bases clipped from V and 0 bases from J, the junction kept 3 bases outside the gene matches. CDR3 nucleotide sequence: TGTGCCTGTGACGACCTGGGGGACACCGATAAACTCATCTTT. Amino acid sequence: CACDDLGDTDKLIF.

By share, this clone ranks as medium-sized. The sample has other DNA sequences that encode this CDR3 too. The genes are TRDV2 and TRDJ1, with 13 positions matching TRDD3. V shed 0 bases and J 2 bases; nucleotides not matched to a gene: 5. This CDR3 region has 17 residues. Germline V lookup: CDR1 GEAIGNYY, CDR2 EKD. CDR3 loop: CACDTLTGGYETDKLIF. The CDR3 nucleotides are TGTGCCTGTGACACCCTTACTGGGGGATACGAAACCGATAAACTCATCTTT.

This clone has only a few counts. The chain is built from TRDV2 and TRDJ1; TRDD3 agrees at 11 bases. The CDR3 totals 18 residues. Germline CDR1 and CDR2: GEAIGNYY and EKD. Trimming removed 0 bases from V and 4 bases from J; junction bases left unmatched: 12. This chain's CDR3 is CACDTLGDTPWGYDKLIF. Here the CDR3 DNA reads TGTGCCTGTGACACCTTGGGGGATACGCCGTGGGGCTACGATAAACTCATCTTT.

By sample fraction, this clone is large (0.1 to 1%). The chain carries TRDV2 and TRDJ1, with 11 bases aligning to TRDD3. J lost 0 bases, V lost 4 bases, and 12 bases had no gene match. The germline gives CDR1 GEAIGNYY, CDR2 EKD. This CDR3 has 18 amino acids. CDR3 in DNA: TGTGCCTGTGATCTACTGGGGGATAAAGGACCGTACACCGATAAACTCATCTTT. This sequence encodes CACDLLGDKGPYTDKLIF.

This chain connects TRDV2 to TRDJ1; no clear D. The germline gives CDR1 GEAIGNYY, CDR2 EKD. This CDR3 region has 15 residues. Trimming pared 4 bases from V and 0 bases from J, leaving 14 bases between. Written as DNA, the CDR3 is TGTGCCTGTGATACTCTAACTCGGTACACCGATAAACTCATCTTT. Translated, it gives CACDTLTRYTDKLIF.

The chain is built from TRDV2 and TRDJ1; 9 positions match TRDD3. V dropped 3 bases and J dropped 1; count of bases not matched to a gene: 8. The CDR3 loop spans 16 amino acids. Per the germline V gene, CDR1 is GEAIGNYY and CDR2 is EKD. In DNA form, the CDR3 reads TGTGCCTGTGACGCCCTGGGGGATCTCGGCACCGATAAACTCATCTTT. This encodes CACDALGDLGTDKLIF.

In regard to this clone: The junction and the germline gene differ at one end; a read error may be behind it. Other DNA sequences of this sample code for an identical CDR3. J is TRDJ1 and V is TRDV2; D gene unclear. The CDR3 is 18 residues long. Per germline, CDR1 GEAIGNYY and CDR2 EKD. The CDR3 sequence: CACDTVSIMGSNTDKLIF. The DNA of the CDR3 is TGTGCCTGTGACACCGTTAGCATTATGGGTAGCAACACCGACAAACTCATCTTT.

V usage is TRDV2 and J usage is TRDJ1; D ambiguous. The CDR3 extends over 17 amino acids. Germline-derived CDR1 and CDR2 are GEAIGNYY and EKD. Trimming took 0 bases from V and 0 from J, leaving 16 bases between them. CDR3 bases: TGTGCCTGTGACACCGTCAGGGGTTCGGGGTACACCGATAAACTCATCTTT. It is translated as CACDTVRGSGYTDKLIF.

J is TRDJ1 and V is TRDV2; perhaps TRDD3 as D (6 bases). This CDR3 is 17 amino acids long. Germline CDR1 and CDR2: GEAIGNYY and EKD. Between the trimmed V and J ends, which lost 0 bases and 0 bases, there was a span of 16 bases. The CDR3 reads CACDTLRGRQYTDKLIF. CDR3 bases: TGTGCCTGTGACACCCTCCGGGGGAGACAATACACCGATAAACTCATCTTT.

Details on this clone: This may stem from a read error, because a much larger clone lies one nucleotide away. This CDR3 is also generated by other DNA sequences in the sample. The chain uses TRDV2 and TRDJ1; 8 nucleotides line up with TRDD3. The V and J ends lost 2 bases and 0 bases, in that order; junction bases with no gene match: 10. Looked up from germline, CDR1 is GEAIGNYY and CDR2 is EKD. The CDR3 sequence is 17 residues long. Written as DNA, the CDR3 is TGTGCCTGTGACATTCTTGCTGGGGGACCTTACACCGATAAACTCATCTTT. Translation gives CACDILAGGPYTDKLIF.

Note on this clone: One junction end does not reproduce the germline sequence, and a read error may be involved. This chain links TRDV2 with TRDJ1; D is possibly TRDD3 (5 bases). The CDR3 consists of 15 residues. The V gene's germline CDR1 is GEAIGNYY and CDR2 EKD. The CDR3 nucleotides read TGTGCCTGTGACCCCCTGCTGGGTGGCACCGATAACCTCATCTTT. Its protein is CACDPLLGGTDNLIF.

This clone has a handful of counts. V gene TRDV3 combines with J gene TRDJ1; possibly TRDD3 for D (8 bases). This CDR3 has 14 amino acids. The germline V and J ends were trimmed by 2 bases and 7 bases, with 20 bases remaining between them. Germline V gene data show CDR1 as TVYSNPD and CDR2 as GDNSRS (reference sequence). CDR3 in amino acids: CAFFLRRTGGKLIF. In nucleotides, the CDR3 is TGTGCCTTTTTCCTACGCCGTACTGGGGGTAAACTCATCTTT.

Remarks on this clone: A far larger clone is only one base removed, so a read error is likely. The CDR3 region is CAYDTLYTGGSYTDKLIF. CDR3 coding DNA: TGTGCCTATGACACCCTCTATACTGGGGGATCCTACACCGATAAACTCATCTTT. This chain connects TRDV2 to TRDJ1; 10 bases match TRDD3. The CDR3 is 18 residues long. Germline V gene lookup returns CDR1 GEAIGNYY and CDR2 EKD.

This clone was observed a few times. V gene TRDV1 combines with J gene TRDJ3; 13 nucleotides agree with TRDD3. The CDR3 covers 23 residues. CDR1 and CDR2 from the germline V gene are TSWWSYY and QGS. The J segment lost 2 bases and the V segment lost 2 bases, leaving 15 bases of the junction unmatched. CDR3 sequence: CALGEVFCHTGGYGPWDTRQMFF. The CDR3 DNA reads as TGTGCTCTTGGGGAAGTGTTCTGCCATACTGGGGGATACGGCCCCTGGGACACCCGACAGATGTTTTTC.

This chain uses TRDV2 with TRDJ1, with TRDD3 matching over 7 bases. This CDR3 region has 17 residues. Germline V lookup: CDR1 GEAIGNYY, CDR2 EKD. The ends lost 3 bases at V and 9 bases at J; junction bases unmatched: 21. CDR3 in DNA: TGTGCCTGTGACGCGCTGGGGGCGACCCCCCTAAACAGTGAACTCATCTTT. This gives the protein CACDALGATPLNSELIF.

The V and J genes are TRDV1 and TRDJ1; 7 positions match TRDD3. Trimming took 0 bases from V and 8 from J; bases not matched to a gene: 15. The CDR3 has 17 residues. CDR1 TSWWSYY and CDR2 QGS come from the germline V gene. The CDR3 reads CALGELTQPAGGSKLIF. The CDR3 bases are TGTGCTCTTGGGGAACTAACCCAACCGGCTGGGGGGTCAAAACTCATCTTT.

The chain carries TRDV2 and TRDJ3; D is possibly TRDD3 (5 bases). The CDR3 spans 20 residues. V shed 3 bases and J shed 4 bases, with 24 bases lying between them. Germline CDR1 reads GEAIGNYY; CDR2 reads EKD. CDR3 sequence reads: CACDSINGGPTGWDTRQMFF. In nucleotides, the CDR3 is TGTGCCTGTGACTCTATCAACGGGGGCCCAACAGGATGGGACACCCGACAGATGTTTTTC.

The chain combines TRDV2 with TRDJ1; TRDD3 agrees at 10 bases. The germline V gene has CDR1 GEAIGNYY and CDR2 EKD. After removal of 0 bases from V and 1 base from J, the junction contained 10 bases not matched to a gene. This CDR3 spans 18 amino acids. The chain's CDR3 is CACDTVGTGGFLTDKLIF. The CDR3 DNA reads as TGTGCCTGTGACACCGTGGGTACTGGGGGATTCCTCACCGATAAACTCATCTTT.

This clone is labeled as large. This CDR3 is also generated by other DNA sequences in the sample. V usage is TRDV2 and J usage is TRDJ1, with 7 bases fitting TRDD3. The V segment lost 3 bases and the J segment 0 bases; nucleotides outside the gene matches: 12. CDR3 length: 17 residues. Germline V gene lookup returns CDR1 GEAIGNYY and CDR2 EKD. CDR3 in amino acids: CACDSVLGTTYTDKLIF. Here the CDR3 DNA reads TGTGCCTGTGACTCCGTACTGGGGACTACATACACCGATAAACTCATCTTT.

Of note for this clone: A much larger clone differs from this one at a single base, so this may be a read error. The chain combines TRDV2 with TRDJ1; 12 positions match TRDD3. V shed 2 bases and J 6 bases; nucleotides not matched to a gene: 15. The germline V gene has CDR1 GEAIGNYY and CDR2 EKD. The CDR3 sequence is 18 residues long. The CDR3 region has the DNA TGTGCCTGTGACAGCCTTCCTACTTCTGGGGGATACGGTCATAAACTCATCTTT. Its protein product is CACDSLPTSGGYGHKLIF.

A word on this clone: Different DNA sequences within this sample yield the same CDR3. The chain links TRDV2 to TRDJ3; TRDD3 agrees at 9 bases. The length of the CDR3 is 18 residues. The germline V gene encodes CDR1 GEAIGNYY and CDR2 EKD. V lost 1 base, J lost 1 base, and 4 bases stayed unmatched. The DNA for the CDR3 is TGTGCCTGTGACACGTTGGGGGATAAGTCCTGGGACACCCGACAGATGTTTTTC. As protein: CACDTLGDKSWDTRQMFF.

This chain uses TRDV2 with TRDJ1, with 7 bases aligning to TRDD3. Per germline, CDR1 GEAIGNYY and CDR2 EKD. V lost 2 bases and J lost 0; bases outside the gene matches: 17. The CDR3 is 19 residues long. The CDR3 loop reads CACDRLSRAGGPYTDKLIF. The DNA for the CDR3 is TGTGCCTGTGACAGACTCTCACGAGCTGGGGGCCCTTACACCGATAAACTCATCTTT.

The chain links TRDV2 to TRDJ1; 10 bases match TRDD3. Germline loops: CDR1 GEAIGNYY, CDR2 EKD. This CDR3 is built from 17 residues. V lost 3 bases, J lost 0 bases, and 9 bases stayed unmatched. CDR3 residues: CACDSLVLGDYTDKLIF. The CDR3 DNA is TGTGCCTGTGACTCCCTAGTACTGGGGGATTACACCGATAAACTCATCTTT.

With respect to this clone: A far larger clone is a single base away, which makes a read error likely. J is TRDJ1 and V is TRDV2, with D possibly TRDD3 on 5 matching bases. The CDR3 totals 15 residues. Trimming shortened V by 6 bases and J by 3 bases, and 19 bases separated the two germline ends. In germline, CDR1 is GEAIGNYY, CDR2 EKD. CDR3 nucleotides: TGTGCCTGTCTAAATTTACTGGAGAACCCCGATAAACTCATCTTT. This gives the protein CACLNLLENPDKLIF.

Comments on this clone: This likely reflects a read error, since a far larger clone is one base away. The same CDR3 is also encoded by other DNA sequences in this sample. The chain recombines TRDV2 with TRDJ1; 12 bases fit TRDD3. This CDR3 region has 20 residues. The V gene's germline CDR1 is GEAIGNYY and CDR2 EKD. Trimming at V came to 1 base and at J to 0 bases, leaving 14 bases not matched to a gene. The chain's CDR3 is CACDTLRSGGYDRDTDKLIF. The CDR3 DNA follows: TGTGCCTGTGACACTCTCCGGTCTGGGGGATACGATCGGGACACCGATAAACTCATCTTT.

The chain uses TRDV2 and TRDJ2, with 8 positions matching TRDD3. Germline CDR1 and CDR2: GEAIGNYY and EKD. Germline trimming cut 1 base from V and 3 bases from J; bases unmatched to any gene: 15. CDR3 length equals 19 residues. CDR3 amino acids: CACDTIPPGTGGLTAQLFF. CDR3 nucleotide sequence: TGTGCCTGTGACACAATTCCCCCAGGTACTGGGGGTCTGACAGCACAACTCTTCTTT.

For this clone: Since a much larger clone is just one base distant, this may be a read error. The J gene is TRDJ1, the V gene TRDV2, with 7 bases identical to TRDD3. The CDR3 extends over 18 amino acids. V lost 1 base and J lost 0; bases outside the gene matches: 13. The germline CDR1 and CDR2 sequences are GEAIGNYY and EKD. The CDR3 region has the DNA TGTGCCTGTGACACTCTTTTGACTGGGGTTCGGTACACCGATAAACTCATCTTT. Protein product: CACDTLLTGVRYTDKLIF.

By share of the sample, this clone is medium-sized (0.01 to 0.1%). The rearrangement joins TRDV2 to TRDJ1; 8 bases agree with TRDD3. Per germline, CDR1 GEAIGNYY and CDR2 EKD. With 0 bases clipped from V and 0 bases from J, the junction kept 8 bases outside the gene matches. The length of the CDR3 is 17 residues. The chain's CDR3 is CACDTVLGVPYTDKLIF. DNA for the CDR3: TGTGCCTGTGACACCGTACTGGGGGTTCCGTACACCGATAAACTCATCTTT.